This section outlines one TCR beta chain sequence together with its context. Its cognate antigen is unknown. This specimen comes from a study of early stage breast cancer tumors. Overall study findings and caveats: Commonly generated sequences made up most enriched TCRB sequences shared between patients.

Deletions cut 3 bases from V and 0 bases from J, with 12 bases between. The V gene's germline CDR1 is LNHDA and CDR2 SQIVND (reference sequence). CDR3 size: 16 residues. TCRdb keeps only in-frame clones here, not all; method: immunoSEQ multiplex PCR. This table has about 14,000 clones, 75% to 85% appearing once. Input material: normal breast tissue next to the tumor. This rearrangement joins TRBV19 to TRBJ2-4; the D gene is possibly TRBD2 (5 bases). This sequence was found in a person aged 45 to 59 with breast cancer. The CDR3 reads CASSMLSGLAKNIQYF. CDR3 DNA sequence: TGTGCCAGTAGTATGCTGAGCGGACTAGCCAAAAACATTCAGTACTTC.